These 11 T cell receptor beta chains share one sample of origin, sequenced in a study of Ad26.COV2.S vaccination and SARS-CoV-2 variants. Treatment defined: around 19 received Ad26.COV2.S at low or high dose, single or two shots; 5 received placebo; per-sample allocation not given. Sampling was done on day 63 after the first vaccine or placebo injection. The table came from immunoSEQ multiplex PCR; TCRdb's copy has only in-frame clones and leaves some out. This sample yields hundreds of thousands of clones, of which around 89% are seen a single time; 6.4% belongs to the top ten. The material was peripheral blood, obtained in a trial of Ad26.COV2.S vaccine versus placebo. The receptors here all came from a person aged 18 to 65 who received the Ad26.COV2.S COVID-19 vaccine or a placebo.

The chain couples TRBV27 to TRBJ1-3; 8 nucleotides agree with TRBD1. V was clipped by 4 bases and J by 3 bases; unmatched bases: 5. Germline V CDR1 and CDR2: MNHEY, SMNVEV (reference sequence). This CDR3 comprises 15 residues. As DNA, the CDR3 is TGTGCCAGCAGTTGGGGCAGGGGGCATGGAAACACCATATATTTT. Translation: CASSWGRGHGNTIYF.

This chain joins TRBV28 and TRBJ2-4; possible D gene TRBD1, 6 bases. Germline values: CDR1 MDHEN, CDR2 SYDVKM. V was pared by 3 bases and J by 2 bases, with 8 bases between. This CDR3 region has 14 residues. The CDR3 DNA is TGTGCCAGCAGTTTCCAGGGGTCCAAAAACATTCAGTACTTC. Its translation is CASSFQGSKNIQYF.

The chain carries TRBV5-8 and TRBJ2-1; 8 positions match TRBD1. This CDR3 has 14 amino acids. The germline gives CDR1 SGHTS, CDR2 YDEGEE. The V segment lost 4 bases and the J segment 3 bases; nucleotides outside the gene matches: 3. The CDR3 DNA reads TGTGCCAGCAGCCAAGACAGGGGCTACAATGAGCAGTTCTTC. This gives the protein CASSQDRGYNEQFF.

The DNA of the CDR3 is TGCGCCAGCAGCTTGGTTTGGAGGGGGAACACTGAAGCTTTCTTT. Its protein is CASSLVWRGNTEAFF. The rearrangement joins TRBV5-1 to TRBJ1-1, with D possibly TRBD1 on 5 matching bases. Trimming shortened V by 0 bases and J by 1 base, and 10 bases separated the two germline ends. The CDR3 spans 15 residues. The germline V gene has CDR1 SGHRS and CDR2 YFSETQ. Full variable domain (remainder filled in from reference TRBV5-1 and TRBJ1-1): KAGVTQTPRYLIKTRGQQVTLSCSPISGHRSVSWYQQTPGQGLQFLFEYFSETQRNKGNFPGRFSGRQFSNSRSEMNVSTLELGDSALYLCASSLVWRGNTEAFFGQGTRLTVV.

The chain links TRBV4-3 to TRBJ2-3, with a possible D match to TRBD1 (5 bases). CDR1 is LGHNA, CDR2 YSLEER, per germline. Trimming removed 1 base at V and 2 bases at J, with 7 bases between. The CDR3 contains 14 residues. CDR3 sequence (DNA): TGCGCCAGCAGCCAAGCAGGGTTCACAGATACGCAGTATTTT. Its translation: CASSQAGFTDTQYF.

This clone was seen a single time. J is TRBJ2-2 and V is TRBV19; possibly TRBD1 for D (6 bases). The CDR3 totals 17 residues. V lost 5 bases, J lost 0 bases, and 16 bases lay in between. Germline V lookup: CDR1 LNHDA, CDR2 SQIVND (reference sequence). CDR3 sequence (DNA): TGTGCCAGTAGTCCCCTTGGGAGACAGGCGAACACCGGGGAGCTGTTTTTT. As protein: CASSPLGRQANTGELFF.

The table lists this clone with a count of one. The chain combines TRBV4-1 with TRBJ1-1, with D hard to call. V was pared by 0 bases and J by 6 bases, with 14 bases between. The CDR3 runs 15 residues. CDR1 MGHRA and CDR2 YSYEKL come from the germline V gene. The CDR3: CASSQERVVSAEAFF. The CDR3 DNA follows: TGCGCCAGCAGCCAAGAAAGGGTAGTTTCAGCTGAAGCTTTCTTT.

The chain has TRBV7-2 and TRBJ2-7; tentative D call: TRBD1 (6 bases). Trimming removed 3 bases at V and 2 bases at J, with 11 bases between. The germline V gene has CDR1 SGHTA and CDR2 FQGNSA. CDR3 length equals 14 residues. The CDR3 loop is CASSFPSGAYEQYF. Written as DNA, the CDR3 is TGTGCCAGCAGCTTCCCGTCAGGGGCCTACGAGCAGTACTTC.

J is TRBJ2-6 and V is TRBV6-4, with D perhaps TRBD1 or TRBD2 (6 bases each). Per the germline V gene, CDR1 is MRHNA and CDR2 is SNTAGT. The CDR3 covers 15 residues. Trimming took off 8 bases at V and 2 bases at J, with 13 bases between the two ends. The CDR3 nucleotides are TGTGCCAGCTCAAAGGGGGGAGCTGGGGCCAACGTCCTGACTTTC. Translated, it gives CASSKGGAGANVLTF.

This clone was seen a single time. The gene calls are TRBV7-8 and TRBJ1-6, with 9 bases fitting TRBD1. The V and J ends lost 5 bases and 0 bases, in that order; junction bases with no gene match: 8. Germline assignment: CDR1 SGHVS and CDR2 FQNEAQ. This CDR3 contains 18 residues. CDR3: CASSTRDRASSYNSPLHF. CDR3 bases: TGTGCCAGCAGCACGCGGGACAGGGCGAGCTCCTATAATTCACCCCTCCACTTT.

The chain combines TRBV15 with TRBJ1-2, with D maybe TRBD1 (5 bases). The CDR3 spans 13 residues. Germline values: CDR1 LNHNV, CDR2 YYDKDF (reference sequence). V lost 1 base to trimming and J lost 8 bases, with 11 bases between them. The CDR3 nucleotides are TGTGCCACCAGCAGAGCGGACAAGCGGGGCTACACCTTC. Amino acids: CATSRADKRGYTF.